These 31 T cell receptor beta chains share one sample of origin, sequenced in a study of shared clonotypes between healthy human individuals (TCRdb year 2020). The library was obtained by the immunoSEQ multiplex PCR assay. The immuneACCESS repertoire file appears here via TCRdb, limited to in-frame rearrangements. These files lack a portion of the clones; in checked studies, under half of the deficit traces to unresolved V genes, and the cause of the others is not known. The sample records approximately 500,000 clones, roughly 80% of which are singletons. The ten largest clones capture more than 10% of the sample. The specimen sequenced was PBMCs. The receptors were gathered from a woman in her 40s in good health. Some clones in this sample may be carry-over from other donors' samples.

The chain is built from TRBV7-2 and TRBJ2-1; D perhaps matches TRBD2 (5 bases). Trimming shortened V by 1 base and J by 6 bases, and 10 bases separated the two germline ends. The CDR3 sequence is 14 residues long. CDR1 and CDR2 (germline): SGHTA, FQGNSA. CDR3 in amino acids: CASSLVLAINEQFF. DNA for the CDR3: TGTGCCAGCAGCTTAGTCCTAGCCATCAATGAGCAGTTCTTC.

The rearrangement uses TRBV2 and TRBJ2-5; TRBD1 matches at 11 bases. The CDR3 length is 15 residues. Unmatched junction bases numbered 8, after V lost 6 bases and J lost 5 bases. Germline values: CDR1 SNHLY, CDR2 FYNNEI. The CDR3 loop is CASRDWTGGVETQYF. CDR3 bases: TGTGCCAGCAGGGACTGGACAGGGGGCGTCGAGACCCAGTACTTC.

V and J are TRBV7-2 and TRBJ2-7, with TRBD2 matching over 8 bases. The V gene's germline CDR1 is SGHTA and CDR2 FQGNSA. With 5 bases clipped from V and 4 bases from J, the junction kept 10 bases outside the gene matches. The CDR3 has 15 amino acids. The CDR3 coding sequence is TGTGCCAGCAGCCCCCCTATTGGCGGGAGGTACGAGCAGTACTTC. This sequence encodes CASSPPIGGRYEQYF.

This chain joins TRBV21-1 and TRBJ2-7; the table calls TRBD2, which could not be checked here. TRBV21-1 is marked as a pseudogene. CDR3 length: 16 amino acids. CDR3 amino acids: CASSSPGLANTYEQYF. DNA of the CDR3: TGTGCCAGCAGCAGCCCGGGACTAGCTAACACCTACGAGCAGTACTTC.

The chain couples TRBV2 to TRBJ1-1; D unclear. The V gene's germline CDR1 is SNHLY and CDR2 FYNNEI. This CDR3 contains 12 residues. The V end was cut by 7 bases, the J end by 1 base, with 7 bases between. The CDR3: CASNEGNTEAFF. The CDR3 coding sequence is TGTGCCAGCAACGAAGGGAACACTGAAGCTTTCTTT.

This clone has a single count. V is TRBV30 and J is TRBJ2-3; 7 nucleotides agree with TRBD2. CDR1 GTSNPN and CDR2 SVGIG come from the germline V gene (reference sequence). The V gene end was trimmed by 3 bases and the J gene end by 5 bases; junction bases not matched to a gene: 5. This CDR3 has 13 residues. CDR3 loop: CAWRAGIVDTQYF. Here the CDR3 DNA reads TGTGCCTGGAGAGCGGGAATCGTAGATACGCAGTATTTT.

DNA of the CDR3: TGTGCCAGCAGCGTTGGGGGTGGCGAGGAGACCCAGTACTTC. This gives the protein CASSVGGGEETQYF. V is TRBV7-9 and J is TRBJ2-5, with D possibly being TRBD1 or TRBD2 (5 bases each). Between the trimmed V and J ends, which lost 5 bases and 5 bases, there was a span of 15 bases. Germline V gene data show CDR1 as SEHNR and CDR2 as FQNEAQ (reference sequence). This CDR3 spans 14 amino acids. Full variable domain (remainder filled in from reference TRBV7-9 and TRBJ2-5): DTGVSQNPRHKITKRGQNVTFRCDPISEHNRLYWYRQTLGQGPEFLTYFQNEAQLEKSRLLSDRFSAERPKGSFSTLEIQRTEQGDSAMYLCASSVGGGEETQYFGPGTRLLVL.

This clone has only a few counts. The chain uses TRBV29-1 and TRBJ2-3; 10 bases line up with TRBD2. Germline-derived CDR1 and CDR2 are SQVTM and ANQGSEA. V gave up 1 base and J gave up 0 bases; unmatched junction bases: 4. The CDR3 length is 16 residues. CDR3 protein: CSVEGTSGISTDTQYF. CDR3 bases: TGCAGCGTTGAAGGTACTAGCGGGATAAGCACAGATACGCAGTATTTT.

The J gene is TRBJ2-1, the V gene TRBV7-2; 7 bases agree with TRBD2. The junction had 6 bases not matched to a gene; V was cut back by 3 bases and J by 10 bases. In germline, CDR1 is SGHTA, CDR2 FQGNSA. The CDR3 runs to 13 residues. This chain's CDR3 is CASSLGGRREQFF. CDR3 sequence (DNA): TGTGCCAGCAGCTTGGGCGGGAGAAGGGAGCAGTTCTTC.

The gene calls are TRBV11-1 and TRBJ1-2; 8 bases line up with TRBD1. In germline, CDR1 is SGHAT, CDR2 FQDESV (reference sequence). The CDR3 runs 15 residues. The J segment lost 0 bases and the V segment lost 5 bases, leaving 5 bases of the junction unmatched. Here the CDR3 DNA reads TGTGCCAGCAGCACCCGGACAGGGCCTAACTATGGCTACACCTTC. Its protein product is CASSTRTGPNYGYTF. The complete variable domain, with remaining parts taken from reference TRBV11-1 and TRBJ1-2, reads EAEVAQSPRYKITEKSQAVAFWCDPISGHATLYWYRQILGQGPELLVQFQDESVVDDSQLPKDRFSAERLKGVDSTLKIQPAELGDSAMYLCASSTRTGPNYGYTFGSGTRLTVV.

The V and J genes are TRBV19 and TRBJ1-5; the D gene is possibly TRBD1 (5 bases). Between the trimmed V and J ends, which lost 9 bases and 2 bases, there was a span of 11 bases. CDR3 size: 13 residues. Looked up from germline, CDR1 is LNHDA and CDR2 is SQIVND (reference sequence). The CDR3 reads CASAWGRNQPQHF. The DNA for the CDR3 is TGTGCCAGCGCCTGGGGCCGCAATCAGCCCCAGCATTTT.

This clone was seen a single time. The chain combines TRBV7-3 with TRBJ2-2; tentatively, D is TRBD2 (6 bases). CDR3 size: 16 residues. V dropped 5 bases and J dropped 4 bases, with 17 bases sitting between them. The germline V gene encodes CDR1 SGHTA and CDR2 FQGTGA. CDR3: CASSIWDSQGTGELFF. DNA for the CDR3: TGTGCCAGCAGCATCTGGGACTCACAAGGCACCGGGGAGCTGTTTTTT.

This clone came up a few times. The chain uses TRBV28 and TRBJ1-1; D possibly corresponds to TRBD1 (5 bases). The V gene lost 3 bases and the J gene lost 8 bases, with 10 bases spanning the gap. Germline V gene sequence: CDR1 MDHEN, CDR2 SYDVKM. CDR3 size: 12 residues. CDR3 nucleotide sequence: TGTGCCAGCAGTTTGGACATCGTAGAAGCTTTCTTT. Its translation: CASSLDIVEAFF. Complete variable domain (other parts from reference TRBV28 and TRBJ1-1): DVKVTQSSRYLVKRTGEKVFLECVQDMDHENMFWYRQDPGLGLRLIYFSYDVKMKEKGDIPEGYSVSREKKERFSLILESASTNQTSMYLCASSLDIVEAFFGQGTRLTVV.

The chain couples TRBV4-1 to TRBJ2-5; the match to TRBD2 covers 7 bases. Germline trimming cut 4 bases from V and 1 base from J; bases unmatched to any gene: 3. Germline V CDR1 and CDR2: MGHRA, YSYEKL. The CDR3 has 14 residues. Here the CDR3 DNA reads TGCGCCAGCAGCCTAGCGGGTGGCCAAGAGACCCAGTACTTC. Protein: CASSLAGGQETQYF.

On this clone itself: This may be a read error, as it is one base from a much larger clone. The same CDR3 also results from other DNA sequences found in this sample. The chain couples TRBV30 to TRBJ1-5, with D tentatively TRBD1 (6 bases). Germline V CDR1 and CDR2: GTSNPN, SVGIG (reference sequence). The CDR3 runs 16 residues. This CDR3 is CAWSVGGDYSNQPQHF. The CDR3, as DNA: TGTGCCTGGAGTGTAGGGGGTGACTATAGCAATCAGCCACAGCATTTT.

This chain uses TRBV5-4 with TRBJ2-5, with TRBD2 identical over 8 bases. The V gene end was trimmed by 0 bases and the J gene end by 4 bases; junction bases not matched to a gene: 5. The CDR3 runs to 15 residues. CDR1 SGHNT and CDR2 YYREEE come from the germline V gene (reference sequence). The DNA of the CDR3 is TGTGCCAGCAGCTTGGATGCGGGAGGTAGAGAGACCCAGTACTTC. Translating it yields CASSLDAGGRETQYF.

The CDR3 bases are TGTGCCAGCAGCTCGGACAGTTATAATCAGCCCCAGCATTTT. Amino acid sequence: CASSSDSYNQPQHF. The chain uses TRBV7-9 and TRBJ1-5; a weak D match, TRBD1 (6 bases). Per the germline V gene, CDR1 is SEHNR and CDR2 is FQNEAQ (reference sequence). Trimming shortened V by 4 bases and J by 4 bases, and 11 bases separated the two germline ends. The CDR3 is 14 residues long.

The chain links TRBV10-3 to TRBJ1-1; D may be TRBD1 (6 bases). The CDR3 has 15 residues. CDR1 is ENHRY and CDR2 is SYGVKD in the germline V gene. The V end was cut by 6 bases, the J end by 5 bases, with 19 bases between. The CDR3 region is CAISIAQGTRTEAFF. DNA for the CDR3: TGTGCCATCAGCATAGCCCAGGGGACCCGTACTGAAGCTTTCTTT.

This clone occurred once. The CDR3 spells CASSLGLGDEQYF. The CDR3 region has the DNA TGTGCCAGCAGCTTAGGCCTGGGTGACGAGCAGTACTTC. The chain couples TRBV7-3 to TRBJ2-7; D is unclear. The CDR3 is made up of 13 amino acids. V lost 2 bases to trimming and J lost 5 bases, with 10 bases between them. CDR1 is SGHTA, CDR2 FQGTGA, per germline.

The chain combines TRBV5-1 with TRBJ2-5; the D is unclear. CDR1 is SGHRS, CDR2 YFSETQ, per germline. Between the trimmed V and J ends, which lost 4 bases and 2 bases, there was a span of 9 bases. This CDR3 is built from 13 residues. CDR3 protein: CASSELEQETQYF. For the CDR3, the DNA is TGCGCCAGCAGCGAGCTAGAGCAAGAGACCCAGTACTTC.

Only one count was recorded for this clone. V is TRBV5-4 and J is TRBJ2-1, with 10 bases identical to TRBD2. Germline V CDR1 and CDR2: SGHNT, YYREEE (reference sequence). This CDR3 is built from 17 residues. V shed 4 bases, J shed 6 bases, and the junction held 13 bases outside the gene matches. This CDR3 is CASSDIRWTSGGNEQFF. As DNA, the CDR3 is TGTGCCAGCAGCGATATCCGGTGGACTAGCGGCGGCAATGAGCAGTTCTTC.

This clone was counted ten times or more. The chain couples TRBV19 to TRBJ1-5, with 10 bases that match TRBD1. The CDR3 consists of 14 residues. The germline CDR1 and CDR2 sequences are LNHDA and SQIVND (reference sequence). Trimming cost V 5 bases and J 6 bases; bases outside gene matches: 4. CDR3 residues: CASSYGQGVQPQHF. In DNA, the CDR3 is TGTGCCAGTAGTTACGGACAGGGGGTTCAGCCCCAGCATTTT.

The J gene is TRBJ2-2, the V gene TRBV28; D not resolved. CDR1 and CDR2 from the germline V gene are MDHEN and SYDVKM. V was cut by 3 bases and J by 9 bases, with 8 bases left in between. The CDR3 is made up of 12 amino acids. The CDR3 reads CASSLVRRELFF. For the CDR3, the DNA is TGTGCCAGCAGTTTGGTCAGGCGGGAGCTGTTTTTT.

The chain carries TRBV7-8 and TRBJ2-7, with D maybe TRBD2 (5 bases). In germline, CDR1 is SGHVS, CDR2 FQNEAQ. V lost 5 bases, J lost 1 base, and 15 bases lay in between. The CDR3 runs 15 residues. Here the CDR3 reads CASSVSVRRSYEQYF. The CDR3 DNA reads TGTGCCAGCAGCGTTAGCGTACGGAGATCCTACGAGCAGTACTTC.

Ten or more counts support this clone. Other DNA variants within this sample encode the same CDR3. The chain combines TRBV29-1 with TRBJ2-3; TRBD2 agrees at 13 bases. This CDR3 region has 14 residues. Germline values: CDR1 SQVTM, CDR2 ANQGSEA. With 6 bases clipped from V and 2 bases from J, the junction kept 2 bases outside the gene matches. CDR3 in amino acids: CSVGTSGNTDTQYF. CDR3 nucleotide sequence: TGCAGCGTCGGGACTAGCGGGAACACAGATACGCAGTATTTT.

The chain couples TRBV11-2 to TRBJ2-1; the match to TRBD2 covers 10 bases. V dropped 2 bases and J dropped 9; count of bases not matched to a gene: 7. In germline, CDR1 is SGHAT, CDR2 FQNNGV. The CDR3 length is 15 residues. The CDR3 DNA reads TGTGCCAGCAGCTTAAGTCTAGCGGGAGTTGGTGAGCAGTTCTTC. It yields the protein CASSLSLAGVGEQFF.

CDR3 bases: TGTGCCAGCAGTACCCCGGGACAGGGGATCCCTTATGGCTACACCTTC. It encodes CASSTPGQGIPYGYTF. The chain combines TRBV28 with TRBJ1-2; the match to TRBD1 covers 10 bases. The CDR3 is 16 residues long. Germline-derived CDR1 and CDR2 are MDHEN and SYDVKM. V was pared by 5 bases and J by 5 bases, with 11 bases of the junction left unmatched.

This sequence joins TRBV6-4 and TRBJ2-3, with D possibly TRBD2 on 5 matching bases. Trimming took off 3 bases at V and 0 bases at J, with 7 bases between the two ends. This CDR3 has 14 residues. CDR1 and CDR2 from the germline V gene are MRHNA and SNTAGT. This CDR3 reads CASSDTSSTDTQYF. CDR3 sequence (DNA): TGTGCCAGCAGTGATACTAGTAGCACAGATACGCAGTATTTT.

This chain connects TRBV4-1 to TRBJ2-5, with D possibly matching TRBD2 (5 bases). The closer fit of TRBJ2-7 to the DNA end suggests the J call may be wrong. This CDR3 has 16 amino acids. The V gene's germline CDR1 is MGHRA and CDR2 YSYEKL. DNA of the CDR3: TGCGCCAGCAGCCAAGGTCGGGGAATCGGGCCCTACGAGCAGTACTTC. This codes for CASSQGRGIGPYEQYF.

The chain has TRBV19 and TRBJ2-3; D call uncertain. Germline V gene sequence: CDR1 LNHDA, CDR2 SQIVND (reference sequence). Trimming shortened V by 5 bases and J by 1 base, and 4 bases separated the two germline ends. The CDR3 loop spans 12 amino acids. The CDR3 sequence: CASSPGTDTQYF. CDR3 coding DNA: TGTGCCAGTAGTCCCGGCACAGATACGCAGTATTTT.

The rearrangement uses TRBV9 and TRBJ2-1; the match to TRBD2 covers 7 bases. Germline V gene sequence: CDR1 SGDLS, CDR2 YYNGEE. Trimming removed 2 bases from V and 4 bases from J; junction bases left unmatched: 3. The CDR3 consists of 14 residues. CDR3 amino acids: CASSVASGYNEQFF. DNA of the CDR3: TGTGCCAGCAGCGTGGCTAGCGGTTACAATGAGCAGTTCTTC.